This T cell receptor beta chain was identified during a study of blood T cell repertoires in COVID-19. Study context: Spain, Italy and the United States supplied samples that represented acute and convalescent COVID-19.

The CDR3 is made up of 13 amino acids. With 3 bases removed from V and 3 bases from J, the gap between germline ends came to 8 bases. The germline V gene has CDR1 SEHNR and CDR2 FQNEAQ (reference sequence). The data were produced by immunoSEQ multiplex PCR, yet TCRdb's version contains in-frame clones alone and is incomplete. The sample shows some 70,000 clones, 75% to 90% of them seen only once. Sequenced: peripheral blood. This chain connects TRBV7-9 to TRBJ1-2; D unresolved. This clonotype was obtained from a man between 50 and 59 years old with acute or convalescent COVID-19. The CDR3 spells CASSLVLHYGYTF. The DNA of the CDR3 is TGTGCCAGCAGCTTGGTGCTACACTATGGCTACACCTTC.